This TCR beta chain derives from a study of shared clonotypes between healthy human individuals. The table came from immunoSEQ multiplex PCR; TCRdb's copy has only in-frame clones and leaves some out. This table holds more than 1.2 million clones, 98% found once. Germline CDR1 and CDR2: DFQATT and SNEGSKA (reference sequence). This CDR3 contains 11 residues. Recent vaccinations or acute infections were absent in the healthy HIV-negative adult donors. Adults of Caucasian background living in Nashville, Tennessee made up all donors. The rearrangement uses TRBV20-1 and TRBJ2-1; TRBD2 might be the D (6 bases). The clonotype was recovered from a man younger than 40 in good health. The sample comprised naive CD4+ T cells sorted from blood. The subset denotes: CD45RA+ positively selected. Here the CDR3 reads CSSGLLNEQFF. For the CDR3, the DNA is TGCAGCTCGGGACTCCTCAATGAGCAGTTCTTC.